This T cell receptor (beta chain) emerged from a study of blood T cell repertoires in COVID-19. Study summary: COVID-19 samples collected from the United States, Italy and Spain covered acute and convalescent phases. In each case, the material was cDNA or gDNA derived from T cells, B-cell-depleted T cells, or PBMCs.

As originally analysed: Using reference gene primer amplification, nucleated cell counts were estimated. Repertoires were generated with immunoSEQ multiplex PCR, while TCRdb's copy carries only in-frame clones and drops some. Clone size and V and J calls were adopted from that table, with D and trimming inferred from the DNA. This table has some 150,000 clones, 87% appearing once. Per the germline V gene, CDR1 is SGHNT and CDR2 is YYREEE (reference sequence). The CDR3 extends over 13 amino acids. With 5 bases removed from V and 1 base from J, the gap between germline ends came to 10 bases. The source is a woman aged 45-60 years with acute or convalescent COVID-19. V is TRBV5-4 and J is TRBJ2-7, with D possibly being TRBD1 (5 bases). Sequenced material: peripheral blood. CDR3 nucleotides: TGTGCCAGCAGAAAAGACAGATCCTACGAGCAGTACTTC. This sequence encodes CASRKDRSYEQYF.